The 7 T cell receptor beta chains presented below share a single source sample, sequenced in a study of patients and donors after allogeneic stem cell transplantation. TCRdb re-called the RT-PCR reads with MiXCR, one entry per CDR3 protein. The table records 150,000 to 200,000 distinct CDR3 sequences, about 24% of them present only once. The sample comprised blood, either unsorted or a sorted T cell fraction (not recorded which). The receptors were sampled from a human donor who was either an allogeneic HSCT recipient or a stem cell or donor lymphocyte infusion donor (not recorded which). It is not recorded whose cells these are; they may come from a transplant donor.

This clonotype showed up just a few times. The rearrangement uses TRBV7-2 and TRBJ1-3; D remains ambiguous. Trimming cost V 8 bases and J 4 bases, with 12 bases left between them. The germline V gene encodes CDR1 SGHTA and CDR2 FQGNSA. This CDR3 comprises 13 residues. CDR3 residues: CASASWRGNTIYF. Written as DNA, the CDR3 is TGTGCCAGCGCCTCATGGCGGGGAAACACCATATATTTT.

This chain uses TRBV6-2 or TRBV6-3 with TRBJ2-5; D ambiguous. Per germline, CDR1 MNHEY and CDR2 SVGEGT. This CDR3 region has 14 residues. V was clipped by 1 base and J by 5 bases, with 11 bases between them. The CDR3 loop is CASSYLRPEETQYF. DNA for the CDR3: TGTGCCAGCAGTTACTTGCGACCCGAGGAGACCCAGTACTTC.

This clonotype was recorded a few times. This chain links TRBV5-1 with TRBJ1-5, with D perhaps matching TRBD1 (5 bases). V was clipped by 2 bases and J by 3 bases, with 12 bases between them. CDR3 length equals 15 residues. In germline, CDR1 is SGHRS, CDR2 YFSETQ. This CDR3 is CASSLTRDLNQPQHF. The CDR3 DNA is TGCGCCAGCAGCTTAACCAGGGACCTCAATCAGCCCCAGCATTTT.

This clonotype was seen many times. This sequence joins TRBV6-5 and TRBJ1-4, with D perhaps TRBD1 (5 bases). This CDR3 comprises 15 residues. V was trimmed by 0 bases and J by 8 bases, leaving 13 bases between them. Germline CDR1 MNHEY, CDR2 SVGAGI. The DNA of the CDR3 is TGTGCCAGCAGTTACTCCAGGGTGGTTGGGGAAAAACTGTTTTTT. Translated, it gives CASSYSRVVGEKLFF.

This chain's CDR3 is CASSLRVPAVTGELFF. In DNA, the CDR3 is TGTGCCAGCAGCCTGCGGGTGCCCGCGGTCACCGGGGAGCTGTTTTTT. The gene calls are TRBV7-2 and TRBJ2-2, with D maybe TRBD2 (5 bases). V was shortened by 5 bases and J by 4 bases, with 17 bases between the two germline ends. The CDR3 runs to 16 residues. From germline, CDR1 is SGHTA and CDR2 FQGNSA.

This clonotype was counted only a few times. This sequence joins TRBV18 and TRBJ1-5, with a weak D call TRBD1 (5 bases). The CDR3 runs 13 residues. The V end lost 3 bases, the J end lost 6 bases, and 9 bases lay between the germline ends. Germline V lookup: CDR1 KGHSH, CDR2 LQKENI. This CDR3 reads CASSPSRAQPQHF. The CDR3 DNA reads TGTGCCAGCTCACCCTCCAGGGCTCAGCCCCAGCATTTT.

This sequence joins TRBV27 and TRBJ2-7, with 8 bases that match TRBD1. The CDR3 consists of 15 residues. Losses at the gene ends were 4 bases for V and 2 bases for J; bases not matched to a gene: 7. Germline CDR1 MNHEY, CDR2 SMNVEV (reference sequence). The CDR3 nucleotides are TGTGCCAGCAGTTCGTCGGACAGGGCCACCTACGAGCAGTACTTC. Amino acids: CASSSSDRATYEQYF.